This T cell receptor beta chain stems from a study of control samples from healthy donors and cancer patients. Only in-frame clones appear in the TCRdb table, and some are missing; sequencing was by immunoSEQ multiplex PCR. The data hold about 100,000 clones, with roughly nine tenths observed a single time. The CDR3 extends over 13 amino acids. V dropped 6 bases and J dropped 5 bases, with 13 bases sitting between them. J is TRBJ1-2 and V is TRBV12-3 or TRBV12-4; D gene ambiguous. The source of this sequence is a woman aged 45-60 years in good health. Sequenced sample: blood. CDR3 coding DNA: TGTGCCAGCAGCCCAGATTCCGTTTATGGCTACACCTTC. Translation gives CASSPDSVYGYTF.